This T cell receptor beta chain comes out of a study of T cells after yellow fever vaccination. Findings of the study overall: Weaker, the secondary response peaked sooner, at day 5 versus 15.

A remark on this clonotype: Its target is unknown.

The CDR3 has 16 residues. Trimming removed 5 bases from V and 1 base from J; junction bases left unmatched: 5. TCRdb reprocessed the 5' RACE reads with MiXCR, giving one entry per CDR3 protein. The sample carries 450,000 to 650,000 distinct CDR3 sequences, 20% to 25% recorded once. The sample in question was PBMCs, obtained roughly 20 days after the first yellow fever vaccination. This clonotype was obtained from a man younger than 35 who received the YFV17D yellow fever vaccine. This chain uses TRBV12-3 or TRBV12-4 with TRBJ2-2; 9 nucleotides line up with TRBD1. The CDR3 DNA reads TGTGCCAGCAGTCAATACAGGGGGCGGAACACCGGGGAGCTGTTTTTT. This sequence encodes CASSQYRGRNTGELFF.